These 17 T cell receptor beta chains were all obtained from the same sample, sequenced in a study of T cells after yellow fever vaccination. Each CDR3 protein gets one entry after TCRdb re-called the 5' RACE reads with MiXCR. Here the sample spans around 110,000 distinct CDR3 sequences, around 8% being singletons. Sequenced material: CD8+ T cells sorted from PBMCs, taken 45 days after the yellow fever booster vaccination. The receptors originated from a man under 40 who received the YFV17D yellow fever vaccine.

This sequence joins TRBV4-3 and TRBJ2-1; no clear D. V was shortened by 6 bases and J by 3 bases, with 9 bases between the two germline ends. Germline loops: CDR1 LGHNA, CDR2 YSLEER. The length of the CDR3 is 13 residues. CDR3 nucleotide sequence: TGCGCCAGCAGTATCGAGCACTACAATGAGCAGTTCTTC. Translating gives CASSIEHYNEQFF.

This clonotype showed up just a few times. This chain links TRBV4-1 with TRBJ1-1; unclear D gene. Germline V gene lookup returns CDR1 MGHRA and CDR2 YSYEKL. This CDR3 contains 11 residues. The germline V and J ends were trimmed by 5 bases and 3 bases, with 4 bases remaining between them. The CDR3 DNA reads TGCGCCAGCAGCACTTACACTGAAGCTTTCTTT. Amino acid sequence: CASSTYTEAFF.

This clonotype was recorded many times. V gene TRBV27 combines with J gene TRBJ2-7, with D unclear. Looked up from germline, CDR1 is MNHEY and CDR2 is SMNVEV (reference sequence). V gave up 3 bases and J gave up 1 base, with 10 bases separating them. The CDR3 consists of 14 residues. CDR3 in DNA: TGTGCCAGCAGTTTTCCGCGCAAGTCCTACGAGCAGTACTTC. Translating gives CASSFPRKSYEQYF.

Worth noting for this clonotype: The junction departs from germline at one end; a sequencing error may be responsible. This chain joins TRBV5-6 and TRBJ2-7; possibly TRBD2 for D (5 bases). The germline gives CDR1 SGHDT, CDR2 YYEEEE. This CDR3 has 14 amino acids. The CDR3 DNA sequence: TGTGCCATCAGCCCCGGGCTAGCCGGTGGGGTCGAGTACTTC. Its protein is CAISPGLAGGVEYF.

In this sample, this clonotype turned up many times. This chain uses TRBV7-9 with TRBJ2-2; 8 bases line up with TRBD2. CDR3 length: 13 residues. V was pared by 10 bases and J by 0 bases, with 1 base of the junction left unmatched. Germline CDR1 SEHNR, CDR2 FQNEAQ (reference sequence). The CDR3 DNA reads TGTGCCAATAGCGGGACGAACACCGGGGAGCTGTTTTTT. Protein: CANSGTNTGELFF.

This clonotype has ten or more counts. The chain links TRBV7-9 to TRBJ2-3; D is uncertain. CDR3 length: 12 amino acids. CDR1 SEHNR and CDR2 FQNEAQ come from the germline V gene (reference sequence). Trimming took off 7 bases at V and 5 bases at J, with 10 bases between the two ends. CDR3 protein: CASIDSRDTQYF. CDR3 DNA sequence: TGTGCCAGCATCGACTCCAGAGATACGCAGTATTTT.

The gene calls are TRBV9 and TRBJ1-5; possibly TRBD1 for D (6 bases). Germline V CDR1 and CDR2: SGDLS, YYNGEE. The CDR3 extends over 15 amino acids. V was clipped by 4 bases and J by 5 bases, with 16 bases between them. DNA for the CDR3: TGTGCCAGCAGCAGCACATCTCGGACAGATCAGCCCCAGCATTTT. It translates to CASSSTSRTDQPQHF.

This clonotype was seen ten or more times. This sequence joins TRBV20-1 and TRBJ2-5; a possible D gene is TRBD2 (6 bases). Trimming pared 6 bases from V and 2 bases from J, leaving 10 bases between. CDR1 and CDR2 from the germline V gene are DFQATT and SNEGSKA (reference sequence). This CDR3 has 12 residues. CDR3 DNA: TGCAGTGCGCCGGGACTGCAAGAGACCCAGTACTTC. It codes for CSAPGLQETQYF.

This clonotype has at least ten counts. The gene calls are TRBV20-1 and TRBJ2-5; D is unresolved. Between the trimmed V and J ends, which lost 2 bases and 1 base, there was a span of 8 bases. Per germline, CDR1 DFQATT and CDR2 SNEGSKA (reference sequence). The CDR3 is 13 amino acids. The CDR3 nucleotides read TGCAGTGCTAGACGGCGGACCCAAGAGACCCAGTACTTC. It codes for CSARRRTQETQYF.

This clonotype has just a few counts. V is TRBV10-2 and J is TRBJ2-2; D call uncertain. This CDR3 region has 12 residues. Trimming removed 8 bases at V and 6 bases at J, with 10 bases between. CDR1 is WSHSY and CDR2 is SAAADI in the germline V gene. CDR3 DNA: TGCGCCAGCGAACACCGACCCGGGGAGCTGTTTTTT. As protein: CASEHRPGELFF.

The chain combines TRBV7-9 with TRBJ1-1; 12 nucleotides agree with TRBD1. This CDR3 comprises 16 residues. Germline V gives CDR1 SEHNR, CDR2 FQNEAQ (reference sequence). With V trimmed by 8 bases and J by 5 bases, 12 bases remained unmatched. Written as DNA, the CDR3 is TGTGCCAGCTCAACAGGGGACAGGGGGCAGGGGACTGAAGCTTTCTTT. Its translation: CASSTGDRGQGTEAFF.

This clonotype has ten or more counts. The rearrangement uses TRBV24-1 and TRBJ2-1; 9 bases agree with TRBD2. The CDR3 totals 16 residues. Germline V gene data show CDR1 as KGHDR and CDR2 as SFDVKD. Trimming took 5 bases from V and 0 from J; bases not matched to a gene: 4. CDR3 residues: CATSAVTSGSYNEQFF. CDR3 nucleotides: TGTGCCACCAGTGCCGTGACTAGCGGCTCCTACAATGAGCAGTTCTTC.

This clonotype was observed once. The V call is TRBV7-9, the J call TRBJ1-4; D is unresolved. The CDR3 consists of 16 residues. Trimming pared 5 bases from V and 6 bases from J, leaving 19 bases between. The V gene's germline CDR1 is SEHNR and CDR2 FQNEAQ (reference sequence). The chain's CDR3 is CASSPGLGAFYEKLFF. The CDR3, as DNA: TGTGCCAGCAGCCCCGGATTGGGAGCATTTTATGAAAAACTGTTTTTT. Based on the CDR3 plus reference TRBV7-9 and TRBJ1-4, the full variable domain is DTGVSQNPRHKITKRGQNVTFRCDPISEHNRLYWYRQTLGQGPEFLTYFQNEAQLEKSRLLSDRFSAERPKGSFSTLEIQRTEQGDSAMYLCASSPGLGAFYEKLFFGSGTQLSVL.

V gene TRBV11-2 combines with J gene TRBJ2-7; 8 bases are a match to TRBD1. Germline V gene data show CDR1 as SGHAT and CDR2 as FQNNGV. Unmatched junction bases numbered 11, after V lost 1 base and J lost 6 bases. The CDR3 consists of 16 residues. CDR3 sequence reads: CASSLGRTGKVGEQYF. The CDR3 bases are TGTGCCAGCAGCTTAGGTCGGACAGGGAAGGTCGGCGAGCAGTACTTC. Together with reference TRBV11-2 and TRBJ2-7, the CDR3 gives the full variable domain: EAGVAQSPRYKIIEKRQSVAFWCNPISGHATLYWYQQILGQGPKLLIQFQNNGVVDDSQLPKDRFSAERLKGVDSTLKIQPAKLEDSAVYLCASSLGRTGKVGEQYFGPGTRLTVT.

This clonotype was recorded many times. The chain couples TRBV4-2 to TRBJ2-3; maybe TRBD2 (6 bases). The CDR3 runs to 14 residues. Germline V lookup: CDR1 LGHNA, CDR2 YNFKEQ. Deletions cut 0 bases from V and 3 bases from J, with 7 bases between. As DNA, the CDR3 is TGTGCCAGCAGCCAAGAAGGAGGGACAGATACGCAGTATTTT. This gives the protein CASSQEGGTDTQYF.

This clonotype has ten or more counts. CDR3 nucleotide sequence: TGTGCCAGTGGTGCGGGAGTCTACGAGCAGTACTTC. Translating gives CASGAGVYEQYF. J is TRBJ2-7 and V is TRBV6-5; 7 nucleotides agree with TRBD2. This CDR3 spans 12 amino acids. The germline gives CDR1 MNHEY, CDR2 SVGAGI. Trimming cost V 9 bases and J 3 bases; bases outside gene matches: 5.

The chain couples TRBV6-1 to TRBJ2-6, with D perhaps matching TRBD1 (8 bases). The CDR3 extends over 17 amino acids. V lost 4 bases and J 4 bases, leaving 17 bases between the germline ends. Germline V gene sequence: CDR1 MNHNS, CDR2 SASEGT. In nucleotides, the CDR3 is TGTGCCAGCAGTGCTCCACAGGGGGGGTCAGGGGCCAACGTCCTGACTTTC. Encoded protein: CASSAPQGGSGANVLTF.